This TCR beta chain is drawn from a study of Ad26.COV2.S vaccination and SARS-CoV-2 variants. Points from the study as a whole: Vaccine recipients had higher spike-specific TCR breadth than placebo recipients.

The treatment denotes: around 19 received Ad26.COV2.S at low or high dose, single or two shots; about 5 received placebo; per-sample allocation not given. At day 63 after the first vaccine or placebo injection, samples were drawn. Expressing Wuhan-strain SARS-CoV-2 spike, an Ad26 vector served as the vaccine. The germline V gene encodes CDR1 SGHAT and CDR2 FQNNGV. V was clipped by 0 bases and J by 9 bases, with 9 bases between them. This CDR3 comprises 13 residues. Worth noting for this clone: Its antigen remains unidentified.

The method was immunoSEQ multiplex PCR; TCRdb's version includes in-frame clones alone and lacks a portion of them. The data show 360,000 or so clones, approximately 89% seen once. The sample here was peripheral blood, taken in a trial of Ad26.COV2.S vaccine versus placebo. The chain is built from TRBV11-2 and TRBJ2-1, with D hard to call. The origin of this receptor is a person aged 18-60 years who received the Ad26.COV2.S COVID-19 vaccine or a placebo. The CDR3 sequence is CASSLDFIAEQFF. The CDR3, as DNA: TGTGCCAGCAGCTTAGATTTTATCGCTGAGCAGTTCTTC.